The rows below give T cell receptor beta chains drawn from one sample of a study of shared clonotypes between healthy human individuals. Method: immunoSEQ multiplex PCR; TCRdb's copy keeps in-frame clones and lacks some. This sample has about 600,000 clones; roughly 98% occur once, and the top ten carry 0.3%. Input material: naive CD8+ T cells sorted from blood. These receptors were collected from a young man in good health. Each CDR3 is given with its conserved first and last residue. Fields, in order: J gene, D gene, V gene, clone size, CDR3 protein, CDR3 DNA. The D gene is left open where the match is weak. Size is omitted from some rows. Given values are once, few, many or a class for expanded clones.

>TRBJ2-1|TRBD1|TRBV7-3|once
CASSYHRGVYNEQFF
TGTGCCAGCAGCTACCACAGGGGTGTATACAATGAGCAGTTCTTC
>TRBJ2-7|TRBD1|TRBV7-9|.
CASSVTGDSYEQYF
TGTGCCAGCAGCGTGACAGGGGACTCCTACGAGCAGTACTTC
>TRBJ2-7|TRBD1|TRBV2|.
CASSGHQGQPSYEQYF
TGTGCCAGCAGTGGGCACCAGGGACAGCCCTCCTACGAGCAGTACTTC
>TRBJ2-7|.|TRBV7-8|.
CASSWLRGEEQYF
TGTGCCAGCAGCTGGTTAAGAGGAGAAGAGCAGTACTTC
>TRBJ1-2|.|TRBV6-5|.
CASSFLQGGNYGYTF
TGTGCCAGCAGTTTTTTACAGGGCGGCAACTATGGCTACACCTTC
>TRBJ2-1|TRBD1|TRBV9|.
CASSVAVQGAYNEQFF
TGTGCCAGCAGCGTAGCCGTGCAGGGGGCCTACAATGAGCAGTTCTTC
>TRBJ2-1|TRBD2|TRBV18|.
CASSHPGLAGLSSYNEQFF
TGTGCCAGCTCACATCCGGGACTAGCGGGTTTAAGCTCCTACAATGAGCAGTTCTTC
>TRBJ2-7|.|TRBV5-5|.
CASSLGADSYEQYF
TGTGCCAGCAGCTTGGGGGCTGACTCCTACGAGCAGTACTTC
>TRBJ2-7|.|TRBV6-5|.
CASSYRTEYEQYF
TGTGCCAGCAGTTATAGGACAGAATACGAGCAGTACTTC
>TRBJ2-5|.|TRBV11-1|.
CASSAYPLATQETQYF
TGTGCCAGCAGCGCCTACCCCCTAGCGACCCAAGAGACCCAGTACTTC
>TRBJ2-7|.|TRBV29-1|.
CSVVSLSSYEQYF
TGCAGCGTTGTTAGTTTGAGCTCCTACGAGCAGTACTTC
>TRBJ1-5|.|TRBV27|.
CASRPFALNQPQHF
TGTGCCAGCAGACCCTTTGCTTTGAATCAGCCCCAGCATTTT
>TRBJ2-3|.|TRBV27|once
CASSLLGEGDTQYF
TGTGCCAGCAGTTTATTAGGAGAGGGAGATACGCAGTATTTT
>TRBJ2-1|.|TRBV2|.
CASIRRAEQFF
TGTGCCAGCATCCGAAGGGCCGAGCAGTTCTTC
>TRBJ2-5|.|TRBV29-1|.
CSVDRGLRGATQYF
TGCAGCGTTGACCGCGGACTGAGGGGTGCGACCCAGTACTTC
>TRBJ2-7|.|TRBV6-1|.
CASSESVSYEQYF
TGTGCCAGCAGTGAATCAGTCTCCTACGAGCAGTACTTC
>TRBJ2-3|TRBD2|TRBV5-5|.
CASSTGLAGSDTQYF
TGTGCCAGCAGCACGGGACTAGCGGGGTCAGATACGCAGTATTTT
>TRBJ2-7|TRBD1|TRBV5-4|.
CASSQGASSYEQYF
TGTGCCAGCAGCCAGGGGGCTTCGTCCTACGAGCAGTACTTC
>TRBJ2-7|.|TRBV27|.
CASSGGTWIYEQYF
TGTGCCAGCAGCGGCGGGACCTGGATATACGAGCAGTACTTC
>TRBJ2-7|.|TRBV27|.
CASSYDRSYEQYF
TGTGCCAGCAGTTACGACAGATCCTACGAGCAGTACTTC
>TRBJ2-1|.|TRBV7-2|.
CASSLGGDRQFF
TGTGCCAGCAGCTTAGGGGGGGACAGGCAGTTCTTC
>TRBJ1-5|.|TRBV5-5|.
CASSFKGGNQPQHF
TGTGCCAGCAGCTTTAAGGGGGGCAATCAGCCCCAGCATTTT
>TRBJ2-1|TRBD2|TRBV11-2|.
CASSFSGRSSYNEQFF
TGTGCCAGCAGCTTTAGCGGGAGGAGCTCCTACAATGAGCAGTTCTTC
>TRBJ2-7|.|TRBV7-8|.
CASSLRRGYEQYF
TGTGCCAGCAGCTTACGGAGGGGCTACGAGCAGTACTTC
>TRBJ2-7|.|TRBV19|.
CASSMWPGGSYEQYF
TGTGCCAGTAGTATGTGGCCAGGCGGCTCCTACGAGCAGTACTTC
>TRBJ2-1|.|TRBV11-2|.
CASTKHPNDEQFF
TGTGCCAGCACCAAACACCCTAATGATGAGCAGTTCTTC
>TRBJ1-5|TRBD1|TRBV30|.
CAWDTGVNNQPQHF
TGTGCCTGGGATACAGGGGTTAACAATCAGCCCCAGCATTTT
>TRBJ2-1|TRBD1|TRBV7-3|.
CASSLDRGRSSYNEQFF
TGTGCCAGCAGCCTGGACAGGGGGAGGTCGTCCTACAATGAGCAGTTCTTC
>TRBJ2-7|.|TRBV5-1|.
CASSSSGSEQYF
TGCGCCAGCAGCTCCTCGGGGTCCGAGCAGTACTTC
>TRBJ1-1|.|TRBV30|once
CAWSGLTVRNTEAFF
TGTGCCTGGAGTGGGTTGACAGTCCGCAACACTGAAGCTTTCTTT
>TRBJ1-1|.|TRBV11-2|.
CASSLTAGGSEAFF
TGTGCCAGCAGCTTAACTGCTGGCGGCTCTGAAGCTTTCTTT
>TRBJ2-3|.|TRBV15|.
CATVGTLGGTDTQYF
TGTGCCACCGTCGGGACTTTGGGGGGCACAGATACGCAGTATTTT
>TRBJ2-7|TRBD2|TRBV13|.
CASSQGTSGRVNF
TGTGCCAGCAGCCAGGGGACTAGCGGGAGGGTTAACTTC
>TRBJ1-1|.|TRBV28|.
CAVRGTEAFF
TGTGCCGTAAGGGGGACAGAAGCTTTCTTT
>TRBJ1-1|.|TRBV5-1|.
CASSLTARQVGPMNTEAFF
TGCGCCAGCAGCTTGACGGCCCGGCAGGTGGGCCCCATGAACACTGAAGCTTTCTTT
>TRBJ1-2|.|TRBV27|.
CASSFFRGYGYTF
TGTGCCAGCAGTTTTTTCAGGGGCTATGGCTACACCTTC
>TRBJ2-1|TRBD2|TRBV5-6|.
CASSLSGNDPYNEQFF
TGTGCCAGCAGCCTTAGCGGGAATGACCCCTACAATGAGCAGTTCTTC
>TRBJ2-1|.|TRBV28|once
CASSPRRDEQFF
TGTGCCAGCAGCCCTCGGCGTGATGAGCAGTTCTTC
>TRBJ2-1|.|TRBV19|.
CASSRMGLSSYNEQFF
TGTGCCAGTAGTCGTATGGGATTGAGCTCCTACAATGAGCAGTTCTTC
>TRBJ1-1|.|TRBV7-9|.
CASSLENWNTEAFF
TGTGCCAGCAGCCTGGAGAACTGGAACACTGAAGCTTTCTTT
>TRBJ2-1|.|TRBV28|.
CASRGDLDYNEQFF
TGTGCCAGCAGGGGAGACCTAGATTACAATGAGCAGTTCTTC
>TRBJ2-6|.|TRBV9|.
CASAHSGANVLTF
TGTGCCAGCGCGCACTCTGGGGCCAACGTCCTGACTTTC
>TRBJ2-7|.|TRBV7-2|.
CASSLGFSYEQYF
TGTGCCAGCAGCTTAGGGTTCTCCTACGAGCAGTACTTC
>TRBJ1-2|TRBD1|TRBV5-4|.
CASNRQGTTYGYTF
TGTGCCAGCAACCGACAGGGGACGACCTATGGCTACACCTTC
>TRBJ2-7|.|TRBV5-1|.
CASRLRDGTYEQYF
TGCGCCAGCCGGCTCAGAGACGGAACCTACGAGCAGTACTTC
>TRBJ1-4|TRBD1|TRBV13|.
CASSGGTGGEYEKLFF
TGTGCCAGCAGCGGGGGGACAGGGGGAGAGTATGAAAAACTGTTTTTT
>TRBJ2-2|.|TRBV5-1|.
CASSLIQVNTGELFF
TGCGCCAGCAGCTTGATCCAGGTTAACACCGGGGAGCTGTTTTTT
>TRBJ2-1|TRBD2|TRBV4-1|.
CASGPSGRSPYNEQFF
TGCGCCAGCGGCCCCAGCGGGAGGTCCCCCTACAATGAGCAGTTCTTC
>TRBJ2-7|.|TRBV4-1|.
CASSQVPGRYEQYF
TGCGCCAGCAGCCAAGTCCCGGGCCGGTACGAGCAGTACTTC
>TRBJ2-2|.|TRBV9|.
CASSVALGNTGELFF
TGTGCCAGCAGCGTAGCACTGGGTAACACCGGGGAGCTGTTTTTT
>TRBJ2-1|.|TRBV28|.
CASSADWDEQFF
TGTGCCAGCAGTGCGGACTGGGATGAGCAGTTCTTC
>TRBJ2-5|.|TRBV7-9|.
CASSKGTTGGETQYF
TGTGCCAGCAGCAAGGGGACTACAGGGGGGGAGACCCAGTACTTC
>TRBJ2-7|.|TRBV27|.
CASSKSGDEQYF
TGTGCCAGCAGTAAATCTGGGGACGAGCAGTACTTC